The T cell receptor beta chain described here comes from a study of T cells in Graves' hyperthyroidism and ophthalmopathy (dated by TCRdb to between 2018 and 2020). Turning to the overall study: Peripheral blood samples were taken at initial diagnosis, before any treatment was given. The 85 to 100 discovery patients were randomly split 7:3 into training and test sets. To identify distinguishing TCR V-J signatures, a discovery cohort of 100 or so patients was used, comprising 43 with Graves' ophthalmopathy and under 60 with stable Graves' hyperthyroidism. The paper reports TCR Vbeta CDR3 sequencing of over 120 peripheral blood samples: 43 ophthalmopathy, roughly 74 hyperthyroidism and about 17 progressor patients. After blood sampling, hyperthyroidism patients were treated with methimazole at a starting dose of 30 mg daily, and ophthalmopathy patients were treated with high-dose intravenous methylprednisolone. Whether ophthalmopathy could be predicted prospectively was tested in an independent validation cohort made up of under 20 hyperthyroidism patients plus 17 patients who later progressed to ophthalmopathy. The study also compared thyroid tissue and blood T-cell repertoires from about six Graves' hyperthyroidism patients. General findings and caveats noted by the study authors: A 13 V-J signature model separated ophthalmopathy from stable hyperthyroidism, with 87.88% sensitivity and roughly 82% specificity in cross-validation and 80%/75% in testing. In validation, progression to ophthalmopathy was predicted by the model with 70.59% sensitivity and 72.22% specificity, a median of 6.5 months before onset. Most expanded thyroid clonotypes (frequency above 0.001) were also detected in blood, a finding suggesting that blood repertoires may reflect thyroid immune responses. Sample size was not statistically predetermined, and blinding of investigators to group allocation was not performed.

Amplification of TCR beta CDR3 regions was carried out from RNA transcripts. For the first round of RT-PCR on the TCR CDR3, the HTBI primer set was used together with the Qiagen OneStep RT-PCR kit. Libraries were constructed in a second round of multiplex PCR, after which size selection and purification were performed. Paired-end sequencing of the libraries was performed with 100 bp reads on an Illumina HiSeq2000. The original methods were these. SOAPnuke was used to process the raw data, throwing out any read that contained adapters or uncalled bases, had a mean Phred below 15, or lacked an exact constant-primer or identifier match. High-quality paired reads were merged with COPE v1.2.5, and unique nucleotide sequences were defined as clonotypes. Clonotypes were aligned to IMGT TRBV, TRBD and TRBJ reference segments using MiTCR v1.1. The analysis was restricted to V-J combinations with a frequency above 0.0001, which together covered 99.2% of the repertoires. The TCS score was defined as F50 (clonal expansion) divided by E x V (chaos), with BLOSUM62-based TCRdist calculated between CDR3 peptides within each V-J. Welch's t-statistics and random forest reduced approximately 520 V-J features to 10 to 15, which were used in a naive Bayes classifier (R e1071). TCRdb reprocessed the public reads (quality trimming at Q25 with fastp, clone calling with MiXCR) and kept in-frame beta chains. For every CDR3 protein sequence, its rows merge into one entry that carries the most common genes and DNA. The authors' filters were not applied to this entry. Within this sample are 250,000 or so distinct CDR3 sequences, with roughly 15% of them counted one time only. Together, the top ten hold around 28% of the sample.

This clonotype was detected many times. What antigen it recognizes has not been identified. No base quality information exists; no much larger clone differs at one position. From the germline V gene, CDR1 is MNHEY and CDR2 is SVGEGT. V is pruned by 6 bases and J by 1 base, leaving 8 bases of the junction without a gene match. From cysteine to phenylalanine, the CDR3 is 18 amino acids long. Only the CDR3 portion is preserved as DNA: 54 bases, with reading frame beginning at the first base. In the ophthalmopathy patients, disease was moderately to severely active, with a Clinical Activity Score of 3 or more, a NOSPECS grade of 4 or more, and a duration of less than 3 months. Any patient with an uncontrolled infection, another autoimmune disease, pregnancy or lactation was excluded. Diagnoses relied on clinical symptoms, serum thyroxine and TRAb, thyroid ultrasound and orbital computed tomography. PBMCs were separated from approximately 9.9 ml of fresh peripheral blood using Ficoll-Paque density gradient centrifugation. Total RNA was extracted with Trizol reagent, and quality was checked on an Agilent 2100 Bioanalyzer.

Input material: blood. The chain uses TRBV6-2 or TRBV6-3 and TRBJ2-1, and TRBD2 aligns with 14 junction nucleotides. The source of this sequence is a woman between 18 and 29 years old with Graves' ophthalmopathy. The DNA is TGTGCCAGCAGCTCTCGTCGGACTAGCGGGAGGTCCTACAATGAGCAGTTCTTC. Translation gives CASSSRRTSGRSYNEQFF.